This T cell receptor beta chain derives from a study of control samples from healthy donors and cancer patients (dated by TCRdb to the early 2020s). Library generation was performed with the immunoSEQ multiplex PCR assay. In TCRdb, the immuneACCESS table is reduced to in-frame sequences with V and J assigned. These tables do not hold every clone; where another copy was compared, an unresolved V gene accounts for under half, and the others remain unexplained. Across this sample there are 90,000 to 100,000 clones, with approximately 90% seen only once. Of the sample, around 15% is held by the ten largest clones. Worth noting for this clone: Its antigen remains undetermined. Per-nucleotide qualities are absent, and no much larger clonotype sits a single base away.

V sheds 5 bases and J sheds 4 bases, leaving 9 bases between their ends. The CDR3 covers 13 residues, taking in both the cysteine and the phenylalanine. The sequence is cut down to CDR3 DNA, 39 bases in frame from base 1. CDR1 and CDR2 are drawn from the germline V gene: SGHTA, FQGNSA. Specimen: blood. Recombination joined TRBV7-2 with TRBJ1-5; no confident D gene assignment can be made. The sequence was obtained from a woman aged 70-85 years in good health. The CDR3 region has the sequence CASSPSQNQPQHF. The nucleotide sequence reads TGTGCCAGCAGCCCAAGCCAGAATCAGCCCCAGCATTTT.